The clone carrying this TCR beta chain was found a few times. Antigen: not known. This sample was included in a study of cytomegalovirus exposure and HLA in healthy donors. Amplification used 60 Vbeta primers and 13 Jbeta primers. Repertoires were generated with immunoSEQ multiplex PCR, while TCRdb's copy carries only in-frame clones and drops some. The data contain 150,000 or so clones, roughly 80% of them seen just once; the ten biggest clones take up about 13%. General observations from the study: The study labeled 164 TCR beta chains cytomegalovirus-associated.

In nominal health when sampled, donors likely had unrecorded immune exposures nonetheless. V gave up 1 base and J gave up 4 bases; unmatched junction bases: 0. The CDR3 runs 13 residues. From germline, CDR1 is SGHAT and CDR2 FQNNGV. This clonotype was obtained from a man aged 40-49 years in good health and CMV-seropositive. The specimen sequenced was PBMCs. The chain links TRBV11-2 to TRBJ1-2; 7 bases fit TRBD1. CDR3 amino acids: CASSLGTGYGYTF. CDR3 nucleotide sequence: TGTGCCAGCAGCTTAGGGACAGGCTATGGCTACACCTTC.